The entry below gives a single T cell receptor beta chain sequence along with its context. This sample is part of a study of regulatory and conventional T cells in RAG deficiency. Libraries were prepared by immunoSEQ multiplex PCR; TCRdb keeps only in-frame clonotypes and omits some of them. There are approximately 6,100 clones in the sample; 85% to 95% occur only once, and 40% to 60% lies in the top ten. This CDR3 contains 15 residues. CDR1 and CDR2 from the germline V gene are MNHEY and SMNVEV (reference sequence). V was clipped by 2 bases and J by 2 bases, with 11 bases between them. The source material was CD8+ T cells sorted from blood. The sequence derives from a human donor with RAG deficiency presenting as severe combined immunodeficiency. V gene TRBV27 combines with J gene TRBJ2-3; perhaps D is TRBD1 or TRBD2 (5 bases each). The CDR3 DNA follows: TGTGCCAGCAGTTTAACCGGGGCCGCCACAGATACGCAGTATTTT. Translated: CASSLTGAATDTQYF.